This T cell receptor (beta chain) derives from a study of T-cell memory formation after mild COVID-19. CDR1 and CDR2 from the germline V gene are MNHNY and SVGAGI (reference sequence). CDR3 size: 12 residues. V was cut by 0 bases and J by 12 bases, with 11 bases left in between. Each CDR3 protein is one row after TCRdb ran MiXCR on the 5' RACE reads. The sample shows roughly 68,000 distinct CDR3 sequences, 16% of them seen only once. The chain recombines TRBV6-6 with TRBJ1-1; D remains ambiguous. Source material: PBMCs or a T cell subset sorted from them (not recorded which). The TCR was taken from an adult woman who had mild COVID-19 (a few samples of this study predate the infection). Cell type and time point are not known. The CDR3 here is CASSYSEVTPFF. CDR3 bases: TGTGCCAGCAGTTACTCAGAAGTAACTCCTTTCTTT.